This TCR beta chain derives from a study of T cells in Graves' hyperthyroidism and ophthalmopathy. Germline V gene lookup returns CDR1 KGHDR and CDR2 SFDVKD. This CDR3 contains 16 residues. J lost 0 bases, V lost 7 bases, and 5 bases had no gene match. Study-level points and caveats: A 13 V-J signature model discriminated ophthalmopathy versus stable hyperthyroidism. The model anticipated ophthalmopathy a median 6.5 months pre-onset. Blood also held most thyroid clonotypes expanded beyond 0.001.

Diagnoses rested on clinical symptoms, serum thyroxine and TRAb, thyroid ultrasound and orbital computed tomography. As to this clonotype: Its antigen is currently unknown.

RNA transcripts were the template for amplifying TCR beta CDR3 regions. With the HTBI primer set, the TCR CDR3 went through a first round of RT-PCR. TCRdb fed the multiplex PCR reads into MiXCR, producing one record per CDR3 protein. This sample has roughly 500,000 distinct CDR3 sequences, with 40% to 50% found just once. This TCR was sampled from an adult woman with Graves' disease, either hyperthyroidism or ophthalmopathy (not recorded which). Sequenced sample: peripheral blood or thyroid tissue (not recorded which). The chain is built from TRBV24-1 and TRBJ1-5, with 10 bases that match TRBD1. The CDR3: CATSGTGAISNQPQHF. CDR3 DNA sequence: TGTGCCACCAGCGGGACAGGGGCCATTAGCAATCAGCCCCAGCATTTT.